This T cell receptor (beta chain) was obtained from a study of blood T cell repertoires in COVID-19. V shed 4 bases and J shed 0 bases, with 16 bases lying between them. Germline assignment: CDR1 SGHNT and CDR2 YYREEE (reference sequence). The CDR3 has 16 amino acids. There are a few counts of this clone. Assay: immunoSEQ multiplex PCR; the TCRdb copy retains only in-frame clones and omits some. This sample has tens of thousands of clones, with approximately 80% found just once. The chain combines TRBV5-4 with TRBJ1-1; tentatively, D is TRBD1 (5 bases). The clonotype comes from a woman aged 55-69 years with acute or convalescent COVID-19. Sequencing was performed on peripheral blood. CDR3 bases: TGTGCCAGCAGCAGAACCCCGGGGGGGGTGAACACTGAAGCTTTCTTT. Protein sequence: CASSRTPGGVNTEAFF.